The clone carrying this T cell receptor (beta chain) has at least ten counts. The antigen is undetermined. MiXCR, applied by TCRdb to the reads, yields one record per CDR3 protein. Of about 190,000 distinct CDR3 sequences listed, more than 9% are singletons. This entry comes from a study of T cell repertoires in cytomegalovirus infection. Study results and caveats: Ex vivo responses were dominated by HLA-C-restricted CMV-specific TCR beta clonotypes. Carriage of CMV together with the relevant HLA was identifiable through cumulative public TCR beta family frequency.

Trimming cost V 1 base and J 8 bases, with 12 bases left between them. CDR3 length: 14 residues. The V gene's germline CDR1 is SGHTA and CDR2 FQGNSA. The TCR sequence derives from a human donor in good health (CMV status not recorded). Some clones in this sample may be carry-over from other donors' samples. The chain has TRBV7-2 and TRBJ2-1; D is uncertain. The sample was PBMCs. The CDR3 sequence: CASSLVPAGDEQFF. The CDR3 DNA follows: TGTGCCAGCAGCTTAGTCCCAGCCGGCGATGAGCAGTTCTTC.